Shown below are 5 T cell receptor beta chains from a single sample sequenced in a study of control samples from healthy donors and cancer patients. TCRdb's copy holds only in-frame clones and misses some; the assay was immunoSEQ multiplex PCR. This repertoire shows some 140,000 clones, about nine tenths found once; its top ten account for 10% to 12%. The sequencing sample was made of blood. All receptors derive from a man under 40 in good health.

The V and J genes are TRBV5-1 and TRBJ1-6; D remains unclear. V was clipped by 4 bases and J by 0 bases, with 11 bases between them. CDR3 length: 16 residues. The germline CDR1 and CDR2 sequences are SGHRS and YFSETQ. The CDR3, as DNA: TGCGCCAGCAGCCCCAACGACATCTCCTATAATTCACCCCTCCACTTT. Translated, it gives CASSPNDISYNSPLHF.

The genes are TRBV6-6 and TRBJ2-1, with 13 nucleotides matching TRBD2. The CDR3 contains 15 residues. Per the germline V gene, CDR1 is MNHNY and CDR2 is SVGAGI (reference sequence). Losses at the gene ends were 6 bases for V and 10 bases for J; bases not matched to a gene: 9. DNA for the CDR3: TGTGCCAGCAGCGGACTAGCGGGGGCCCTTTCGGAGCAGTTCTTC. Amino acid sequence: CASSGLAGALSEQFF.

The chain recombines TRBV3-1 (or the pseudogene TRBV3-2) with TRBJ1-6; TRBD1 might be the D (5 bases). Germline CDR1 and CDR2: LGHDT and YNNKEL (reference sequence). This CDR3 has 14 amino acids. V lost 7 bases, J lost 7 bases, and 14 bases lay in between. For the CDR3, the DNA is TGTGCCAGCACCACGTCGGCAGGGAATTCACCCCTCCACTTT. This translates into CASTTSAGNSPLHF.

The CDR3 nucleotides are TGTGCCAGCAGTTTCAATCCGGGACAGGGGAATGGGATCACTGAAGCTTTCTTT. Encoded protein: CASSFNPGQGNGITEAFF. This chain connects TRBV28 to TRBJ1-1; 10 bases map to TRBD1. Germline values: CDR1 MDHEN, CDR2 SYDVKM. V dropped 3 bases and J dropped 4; count of bases not matched to a gene: 14. The CDR3 totals 18 residues.

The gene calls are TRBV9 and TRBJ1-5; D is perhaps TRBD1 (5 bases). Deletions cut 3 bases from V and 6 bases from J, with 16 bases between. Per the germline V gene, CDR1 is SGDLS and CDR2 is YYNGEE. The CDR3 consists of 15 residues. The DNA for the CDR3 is TGTGCCAGCAGCGCCAGCATCGGGGGGTTTCAGCCCCAGCATTTT. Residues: CASSASIGGFQPQHF.